This entry lists 10 T cell receptor beta chains sequenced from one sample in a study of CD8 T cells in Susac syndrome. The authors reverse transcribed roughly 0.45 to 1 ug RNA with random hexamers. One entry per CDR3 protein results from TCRdb running MiXCR on the immunoSEQ multiplex PCR reads. The table records 70,000 or so distinct CDR3 sequences, 85% to 95% of them present only once. The material sequenced was CD8+ T cells from PBMCs. These receptors all stem from a human donor with multiple sclerosis.

In its sample, this clonotype was seen once. The gene calls are TRBV12-3 or TRBV12-4 and TRBJ1-2; maybe TRBD1 (5 bases). The V gene lost 0 bases and the J gene lost 4 bases, with 18 bases spanning the gap. The CDR3 is made up of 17 amino acids. CDR3 bases: TGTGCCAGCAGTTTAGCCCCAACAGTACCGGGGCCCTATGGCTACACCTTC. It codes for CASSLAPTVPGPYGYTF.

CDR3 bases: TGTGCCAGCAGCCAAGACAGGGCCAAAAACATTCAGTACTTC. It yields the protein CASSQDRAKNIQYF. This chain uses TRBV7-8 with TRBJ2-4; possibly TRBD1 for D (6 bases). The ends were cut back, 5 bases at V and 1 base at J, with 9 bases in the middle. The germline CDR1 and CDR2 sequences are SGHVS and FQNEAQ. CDR3 length: 14 amino acids. Complete variable domain (other parts from reference TRBV7-8 and TRBJ2-4): GAGVSQSPRYKVAKRGQDVALRCDPISGHVSLFWYQQALGQGPEFLTYFQNEAQLDKSGLPSDRFFAERPEGSVSTLKIQRTQQEDSAVYLCASSQDRAKNIQYFGAGTRLSVL.

In this sample, this clonotype turned up once. The chain carries TRBV6-5 and TRBJ2-2; D is tentatively TRBD1 or TRBD2 (5 bases each). V gave up 9 bases and J gave up 7 bases, with 18 bases separating them. The CDR3 is made up of 14 amino acids. Germline CDR1 reads MNHEY; CDR2 reads SVGAGI. In nucleotides, the CDR3 is TGTGCCAGTCGAGCCGGGACCCTAGTCGGGGAGCTGTTTTTT. Its translation is CASRAGTLVGELFF.

This chain uses TRBV10-2 with TRBJ2-3, with D uncertain. V lost 7 bases, J lost 6 bases, and 14 bases lay in between. The length of the CDR3 is 13 residues. Germline lookup yields CDR1 WSHSY and CDR2 SAAADI. The CDR3 sequence is CASTMNGYDTQYF. The CDR3 DNA is TGCGCCAGCACTATGAATGGATACGATACGCAGTATTTT.

This clonotype has just one count. CDR3 nucleotides: TGTGCCAGCAGCCCTCGGGACTTATTCTCCTCTGAAGCTTTCTTT. This translates into CASSPRDLFSSEAFF. The chain links TRBV4-2 to TRBJ1-1; perhaps TRBD1 as D (5 bases). Per the germline V gene, CDR1 is LGHNA and CDR2 is YNFKEQ. The CDR3 spans 15 residues. Between the trimmed V and J ends, which lost 4 bases and 6 bases, there was a span of 18 bases.

This chain links TRBV12-3 or TRBV12-4 with TRBJ2-4; 7 bases line up with TRBD2. The CDR3 runs 13 residues. V dropped 1 base and J dropped 9; count of bases not matched to a gene: 3. CDR3 in amino acids: CASSLGSGGIQYF. The CDR3 DNA reads TGTGCCAGCAGTTTAGGTTCGGGGGGCATTCAGTACTTC.

This chain joins TRBV18 and TRBJ1-1; D is ambiguous. Between the trimmed V and J ends, which lost 0 bases and 0 bases, there was a span of 2 bases. CDR1 and CDR2 from the germline V gene are KGHSH and LQKENI. The CDR3 covers 13 residues. The CDR3 region has the DNA TGTGCCAGCTCACCACCAGTGAACACTGAAGCTTTCTTT. Protein product: CASSPPVNTEAFF.

The chain has TRBV4-1 and TRBJ1-1; D possibly corresponds to TRBD1 (5 bases). The CDR3 has 15 amino acids. Germline lookup yields CDR1 MGHRA and CDR2 YSYEKL. V lost 0 bases and J 3 bases, leaving 11 bases between the germline ends. CDR3 nucleotides: TGCGCCAGCAGCCAAGAAAGGGGTGGGGACACTGAAGCTTTCTTT. Residues: CASSQERGGDTEAFF.

The rearrangement joins TRBV5-6 to TRBJ2-1; D perhaps matches TRBD1 (6 bases). There are 14 residues in the CDR3. Per germline, CDR1 SGHDT and CDR2 YYEEEE. Trimming pared 4 bases from V and 8 bases from J, leaving 16 bases between. The CDR3 DNA sequence: TGTGCCAGCAGCCCATGGGTAGGGGGTCATGAGCAGTTCTTC. Protein: CASSPWVGGHEQFF.

The chain carries TRBV6-2 or TRBV6-3 and TRBJ2-1; 9 bases agree with TRBD1. The CDR3 sequence is 12 residues long. Germline CDR1 and CDR2: MNHEY and SVGEGT. The V gene end was trimmed by 10 bases and the J gene end by 7 bases; junction bases not matched to a gene: 5. The CDR3 reads CATGTGPNEQFF. The CDR3 nucleotides are TGTGCCACCGGGACAGGGCCAAATGAGCAGTTCTTC.